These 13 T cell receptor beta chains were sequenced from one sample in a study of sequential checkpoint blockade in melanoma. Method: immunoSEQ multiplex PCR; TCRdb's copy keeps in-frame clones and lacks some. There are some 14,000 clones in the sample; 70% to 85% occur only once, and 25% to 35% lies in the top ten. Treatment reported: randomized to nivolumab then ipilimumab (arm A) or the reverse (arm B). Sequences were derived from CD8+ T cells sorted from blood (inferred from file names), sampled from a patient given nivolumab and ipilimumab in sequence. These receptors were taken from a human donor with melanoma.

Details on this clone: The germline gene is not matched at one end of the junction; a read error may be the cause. The CDR3 nucleotides read TGTGCCAGCAGCACTGGCGGGGGGGACCAAGAGACCCAGTACTTC. Translated: CASSTGGGDQETQYF. This rearrangement joins TRBV4-1 to TRBJ2-5; TRBD2 agrees at 9 bases. The CDR3 has 15 residues. From germline, CDR1 is MGHRA and CDR2 YSYEKL.

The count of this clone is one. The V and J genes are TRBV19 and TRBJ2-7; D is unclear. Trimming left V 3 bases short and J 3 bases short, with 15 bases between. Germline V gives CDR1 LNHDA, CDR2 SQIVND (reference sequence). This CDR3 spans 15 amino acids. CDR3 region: CASSMFLRSYYEQYF. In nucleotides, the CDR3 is TGTGCCAGTAGTATGTTCCTTCGGAGTTACTACGAGCAGTACTTC.

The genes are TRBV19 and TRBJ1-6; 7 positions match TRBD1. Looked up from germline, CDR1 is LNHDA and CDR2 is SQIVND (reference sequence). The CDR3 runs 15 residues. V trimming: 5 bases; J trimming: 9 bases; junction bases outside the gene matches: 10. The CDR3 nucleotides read TGTGCCAGTAGTCCTATGCAGGGGGTAGCTTCACCCCTCCACTTT. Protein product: CASSPMQGVASPLHF.

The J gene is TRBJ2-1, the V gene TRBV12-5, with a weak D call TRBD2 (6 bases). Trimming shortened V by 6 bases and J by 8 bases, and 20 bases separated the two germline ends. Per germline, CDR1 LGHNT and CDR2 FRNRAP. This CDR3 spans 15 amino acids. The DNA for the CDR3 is TGTGCTAGTGGCAACGGGACTTTCTCTTTCCATGAGCAGTTCTTC. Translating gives CASGNGTFSFHEQFF.

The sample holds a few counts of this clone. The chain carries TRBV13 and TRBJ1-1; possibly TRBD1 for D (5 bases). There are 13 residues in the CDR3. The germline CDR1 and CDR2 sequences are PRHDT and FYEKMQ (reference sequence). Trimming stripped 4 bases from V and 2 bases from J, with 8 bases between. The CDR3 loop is CASSSQVNTEAFF. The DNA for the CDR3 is TGTGCCAGCAGCTCACAGGTTAACACTGAAGCTTTCTTT.

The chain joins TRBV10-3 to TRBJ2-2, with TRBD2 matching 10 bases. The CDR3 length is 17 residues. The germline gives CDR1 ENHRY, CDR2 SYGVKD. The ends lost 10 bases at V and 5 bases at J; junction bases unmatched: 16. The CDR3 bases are TGTGCCACCCGCTTCCCCCTAGCGGGAGTTGATACCGGGGAGCTGTTTTTT. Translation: CATRFPLAGVDTGELFF.

The DNA for the CDR3 is TGTGCCAGCAGCTTGTCTATAGCGGGACCGAACCAAGAGACCCAGTACTTC. Translated, it gives CASSLSIAGPNQETQYF. The gene calls are TRBV7-9 and TRBJ2-5, with TRBD2 matching over 8 bases. Germline CDR1 SEHNR, CDR2 FQNEAQ (reference sequence). This CDR3 contains 17 residues. V dropped 3 bases and J dropped 0; count of bases not matched to a gene: 9.

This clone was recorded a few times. CDR3 nucleotides: TGTGCCAGCAGTCCCTGGGACAGCAGGGAGCCCCAGCATTTT. It translates to CASSPWDSREPQHF. The chain links TRBV6-4 to TRBJ1-5, with 7 bases that match TRBD1. CDR3 length equals 14 residues. Germline values: CDR1 MRHNA, CDR2 SNTAGT. J gave up 8 bases and V 5 bases, and 9 bases lay outside the gene matches.

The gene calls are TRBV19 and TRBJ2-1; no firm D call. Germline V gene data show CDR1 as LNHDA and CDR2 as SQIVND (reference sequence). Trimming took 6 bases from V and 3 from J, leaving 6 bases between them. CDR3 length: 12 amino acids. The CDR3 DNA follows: TGTGCCAGTAGGGCAGTCTACAATGAGCAGTTCTTC. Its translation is CASRAVYNEQFF.

CDR3 sequence (DNA): TGTGCCAGCAGCTTGGCTAGCGGATCCTACGAGCAGTACTTC. Its protein product is CASSLASGSYEQYF. The chain joins TRBV5-4 to TRBJ2-7, with 7 bases that match TRBD2. Germline values: CDR1 SGHNT, CDR2 YYREEE (reference sequence). The CDR3 has 14 residues. With V trimmed by 0 bases and J by 1 base, 1 base remained unmatched.

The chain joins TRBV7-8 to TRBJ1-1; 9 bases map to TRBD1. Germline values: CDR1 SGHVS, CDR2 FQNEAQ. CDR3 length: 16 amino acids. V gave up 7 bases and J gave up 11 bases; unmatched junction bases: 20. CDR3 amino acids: CASTQGRTGTGLRAFF. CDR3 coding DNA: TGTGCCAGCACCCAGGGGAGGACCGGGACAGGGCTTAGGGCTTTCTTT.

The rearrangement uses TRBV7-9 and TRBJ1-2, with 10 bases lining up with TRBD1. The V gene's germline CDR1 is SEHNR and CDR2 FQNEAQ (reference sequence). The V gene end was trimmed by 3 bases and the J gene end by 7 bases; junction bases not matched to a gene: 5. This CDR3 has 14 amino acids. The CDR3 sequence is CASSLGTGVFGYTF. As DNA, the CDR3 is TGTGCCAGCAGCTTGGGGACAGGGGTTTTTGGCTACACCTTC.

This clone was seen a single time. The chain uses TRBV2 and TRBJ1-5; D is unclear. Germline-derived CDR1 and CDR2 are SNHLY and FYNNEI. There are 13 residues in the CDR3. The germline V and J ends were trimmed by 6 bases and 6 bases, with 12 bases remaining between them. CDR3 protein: CASRETNPQPQHF. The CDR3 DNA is TGTGCCAGCAGGGAGACGAATCCTCAGCCCCAGCATTTT. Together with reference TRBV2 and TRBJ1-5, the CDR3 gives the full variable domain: EPEVTQTPSHQVTQMGQEVILRCVPISNHLYFYWYRQILGQKVEFLVSFYNNEISEKSEIFDDQFSVERPDGSNFTLKIRSTKLEDSAMYFCASRETNPQPQHFGDGTRLSIL.